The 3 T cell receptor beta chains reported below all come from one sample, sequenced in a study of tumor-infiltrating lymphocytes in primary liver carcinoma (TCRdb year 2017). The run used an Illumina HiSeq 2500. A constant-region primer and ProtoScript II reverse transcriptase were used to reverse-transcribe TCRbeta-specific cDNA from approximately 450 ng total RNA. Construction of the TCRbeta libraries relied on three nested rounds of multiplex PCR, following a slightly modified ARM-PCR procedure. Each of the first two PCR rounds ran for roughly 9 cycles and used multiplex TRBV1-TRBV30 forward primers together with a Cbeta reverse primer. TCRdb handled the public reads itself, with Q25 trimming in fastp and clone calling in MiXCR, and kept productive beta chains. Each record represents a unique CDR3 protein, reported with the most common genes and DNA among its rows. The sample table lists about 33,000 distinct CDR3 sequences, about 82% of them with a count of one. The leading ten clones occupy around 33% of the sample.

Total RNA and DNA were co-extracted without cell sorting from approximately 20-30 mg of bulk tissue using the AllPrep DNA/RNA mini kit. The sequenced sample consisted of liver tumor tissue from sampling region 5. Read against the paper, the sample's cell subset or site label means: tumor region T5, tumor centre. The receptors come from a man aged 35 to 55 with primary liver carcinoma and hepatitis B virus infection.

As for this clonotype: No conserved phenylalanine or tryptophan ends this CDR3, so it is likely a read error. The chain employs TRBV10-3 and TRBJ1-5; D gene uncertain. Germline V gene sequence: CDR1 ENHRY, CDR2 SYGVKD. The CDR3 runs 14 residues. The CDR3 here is CAISEYEGDHPQHY. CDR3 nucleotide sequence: TGTGCCATCAGTGAATATGAGGGCGATCACCCCCAGCATTAT.

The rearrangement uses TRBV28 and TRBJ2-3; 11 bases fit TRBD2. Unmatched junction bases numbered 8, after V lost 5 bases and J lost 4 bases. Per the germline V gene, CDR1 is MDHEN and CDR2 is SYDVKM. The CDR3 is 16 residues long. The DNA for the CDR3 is TGTGCCAGCAGTCTCGGGACTAGCGGTCTCGCAGATACGCAGTATTTT. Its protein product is CASSLGTSGLADTQYF. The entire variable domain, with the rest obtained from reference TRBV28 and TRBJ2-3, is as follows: DVKVTQSSRYLVKRTGEKVFLECVQDMDHENMFWYRQDPGLGLRLIYFSYDVKMKEKGDIPEGYSVSREKKERFSLILESASTNQTSMYLCASSLGTSGLADTQYFGPGTRLTVL.

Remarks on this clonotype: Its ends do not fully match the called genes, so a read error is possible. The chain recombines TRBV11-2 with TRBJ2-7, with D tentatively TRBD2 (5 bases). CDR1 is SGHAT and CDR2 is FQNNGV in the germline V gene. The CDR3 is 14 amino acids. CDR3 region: CVGSLDLGGWEHYF. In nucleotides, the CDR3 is TGTGTCGGCAGCTTAGATCTTGGTGGATGGGAGCACTACTTC.